The rows below give T cell receptor beta chains drawn from one sample of a study of cytomegalovirus exposure and HLA in healthy donors. Clones were read by immunoSEQ multiplex PCR, and TCRdb kept only the in-frame ones, dropping some. Of some 140,000 clones in the sample, about 76% were seen once. Sequencing used PBMCs. The source of these receptors is a woman aged 40 to 50 in good health and CMV-seronegative. Both conserved end residues are part of each CDR3. Fields, in order: J gene, CDR3 length, V gene, CDR3 protein.

TRBJ1-1,14,TRBV6-6,CASSTTGANTEAFF
TRBJ2-7,15,TRBV5-4,CASSLQGAQGYEQYF
TRBJ2-3,13,TRBV6-1,CASGERNTDTQYF
TRBJ2-1,16,TRBV5-4,CASSRRAGPSYNEQFF
TRBJ1-2,14,TRBV6-1,CASTRPPGSYGYTF
TRBJ2-5,13,TRBV5-1,CASSLPVRETQYF
TRBJ2-7,19,TRBV6-7,CASSYSITSGGTRGGEQYF
TRBJ1-4,15,TRBV15,CATSRSTGGNEKLFF
TRBJ2-5,12,TRBV29-1,CSVQGAAETQYF
TRBJ1-3,14,TRBV28,CASSLTGTGNTIYF
TRBJ1-4,12,TRBV6-5,CASSRQGGKLFF
TRBJ1-2,16,TRBV4-3,CASSQALFREVYGYTF